This passage covers 18 T cell receptor beta chains from one sample sequenced in a study of chemoradiotherapy in HPV16-positive cancers (dated by TCRdb to 2021 to 2024). Receptor libraries were prepared by the immunoSEQ multiplex PCR assay. Sourced from immuneACCESS, this table was stored by TCRdb with only in-frame sequences that have V and J called. A share of the clones is absent; for the studies checked, an unresolved V gene accounts for under half, and the remainder has no known explanation. This sample lists around 33,000 clones; 86% were detected once. Under 2.5% of the sample is held by the ten biggest clonotypes. The input for sequencing was blood, taken from a patient who underwent chemoradiotherapy. The receptors stem from a human donor with HPV-associated anogenital cancer.

The chain uses TRBV19 and TRBJ1-3, with D possibly TRBD1 on 5 matching bases. Deletions cut 6 bases from V and 0 bases from J, with 9 bases between. Germline values: CDR1 LNHDA, CDR2 SQIVND (reference sequence). The length of the CDR3 is 14 residues. The CDR3 DNA follows: TGTGCCAGTAGAACACAGGTCTCTGGAAACACCATATATTTT. Its translation is CASRTQVSGNTIYF.

This sequence joins TRBV11-2 and TRBJ2-6; D is undetermined. Trimming pared 7 bases from V and 4 bases from J, leaving 8 bases between. Germline CDR1 is SGHAT and CDR2 is FQNNGV. This CDR3 contains 13 residues. CDR3 region: CASTPSGANVLTF. CDR3 nucleotide sequence: TGTGCCAGCACCCCTTCCGGGGCCAACGTCCTGACTTTC. Full variable domain (remainder filled in from reference TRBV11-2 and TRBJ2-6): EAGVAQSPRYKIIEKRQSVAFWCNPISGHATLYWYQQILGQGPKLLIQFQNNGVVDDSQLPKDRFSAERLKGVDSTLKIQPAKLEDSAVYLCASTPSGANVLTFGAGSRLTVL.

The chain is built from TRBV7-6 and TRBJ1-5; D not certain. This CDR3 is 16 amino acids long. The V and J ends lost 1 base and 1 base respectively, with 11 bases between them. Germline V gene data show CDR1 as SGHVS and CDR2 as FNYEAQ. In nucleotides, the CDR3 is TGTGCCAGCAGCTTAGGACCGCCTCTAAGCAATCAGCCCCAGCATTTT. This codes for CASSLGPPLSNQPQHF.

The J gene is TRBJ2-5, the V gene TRBV10-3; 8 nucleotides agree with TRBD1. Germline assignment: CDR1 ENHRY and CDR2 SYGVKD. The junction had 2 bases not matched to a gene; V was cut back by 6 bases and J by 5 bases. This CDR3 contains 12 residues. The CDR3 region has the DNA TGTGCCATCAGCCAGGGGGCTGAGACCCAGTACTTC. This translates into CAISQGAETQYF.

The chain joins TRBV10-3 to TRBJ2-3, with 9 positions matching TRBD1. V was pared by 6 bases and J by 3 bases, with 10 bases of the junction left unmatched. The CDR3 has 16 residues. Germline V gene data show CDR1 as ENHRY and CDR2 as SYGVKD. In DNA form, the CDR3 reads TGTGCCATCAGCCTGTTGCCGGGACAGGGAACAGATACGCAGTATTTT. Its translation: CAISLLPGQGTDTQYF.

The chain carries TRBV18 and TRBJ1-4; D unclear. This CDR3 is 14 amino acids long. Germline CDR1 and CDR2: KGHSH and LQKENI. V lost 3 bases and J 0 bases, leaving 5 bases between the germline ends. The CDR3 DNA reads as TGTGCCAGCTCACCCGGAGCAACTAATGAAAAACTGTTTTTT. This sequence encodes CASSPGATNEKLFF.

The rearrangement uses TRBV7-9 and TRBJ2-5; D may be TRBD1 (6 bases). The V gene's germline CDR1 is SEHNR and CDR2 FQNEAQ (reference sequence). V lost 3 bases and J 4 bases, leaving 12 bases between the germline ends. This CDR3 region has 14 residues. The DNA for the CDR3 is TGTGCCAGCAGCTTTCAGGGGTTGGGAGAGACCCAGTACTTC. Translating it yields CASSFQGLGETQYF.

The chain couples TRBV29-1 to TRBJ2-3; 9 bases align to TRBD1. CDR1 and CDR2 from the germline V gene are SQVTM and ANQGSEA. With V trimmed by 6 bases and J by 7 bases, 5 bases remained unmatched. The CDR3 spans 12 residues. As DNA, the CDR3 is TGCAGCGTGGGGACAGGGATTAATACGCAGTATTTT. Translation: CSVGTGINTQYF.

As for this clone: One junction end disagrees with the germline gene, perhaps due to a read error. V usage is TRBV7-9 and J usage is TRBJ2-1; 8 bases map to TRBD1. The CDR3 is 14 amino acids. CDR1 is SEHNR and CDR2 is FQNEAQ in the germline V gene (reference sequence). CDR3 loop: CASSLGGSDRAGIF. The CDR3 DNA is TGTGCCAGCAGCTTAGGAGGGTCGGACAGGGCGGGAATCTTC.

V is TRBV29-1 and J is TRBJ1-2, with D unresolved. Trimming removed 4 bases from V and 2 bases from J, with 11 bases in between. Germline V lookup: CDR1 SQVTM, CDR2 ANQGSEA. This CDR3 contains 13 residues. The CDR3 nucleotides read TGCAGCGTTGCGCCAGACATCAACTATGGCTACACCTTC. Translated, it gives CSVAPDINYGYTF.

The genes are TRBV18 and TRBJ1-2; tentatively, D is TRBD1 (6 bases). Deletions cut 3 bases from V and 6 bases from J, with 11 bases between. The germline gives CDR1 KGHSH, CDR2 LQKENI. The CDR3 sequence is 13 residues long. CDR3 coding DNA: TGTGCCAGCTCACCGACAGGATCCGATGGCTACACCTTC. This gives the protein CASSPTGSDGYTF.

The chain has TRBV4-2 and TRBJ1-2; 11 nucleotides line up with TRBD1. The V gene end was trimmed by 0 bases and the J gene end by 5 bases; junction bases not matched to a gene: 11. CDR1 is LGHNA, CDR2 YNFKEQ, per germline. This CDR3 has 18 residues. The chain's CDR3 is CASSQDPSGQGAAYGYTF. Written as DNA, the CDR3 is TGTGCCAGCAGCCAAGACCCGAGCGGACAGGGGGCTGCGTATGGCTACACCTTC.

The gene calls are TRBV19 and TRBJ1-5, with D maybe TRBD1 (6 bases). V was shortened by 6 bases and J by 0 bases, with 18 bases between the two germline ends. This CDR3 is built from 17 residues. The germline V gene encodes CDR1 LNHDA and CDR2 SQIVND (reference sequence). CDR3 protein: CASRGGGASYSNQPQHF. The CDR3 DNA sequence: TGTGCCAGTAGAGGGGGGGGCGCATCCTATAGCAATCAGCCCCAGCATTTT.

CDR3 nucleotides: TGTGCCAGCAGCTTAGACAGGGTGGGGAATGAGCAGTTCTTC. Protein product: CASSLDRVGNEQFF. The gene calls are TRBV11-3 and TRBJ2-1; a weak D match, TRBD1 (5 bases). The V end lost 0 bases, the J end lost 7 bases, and 10 bases lay between the germline ends. This CDR3 has 14 amino acids. Germline loops: CDR1 SGHNT, CDR2 YENEEA.

The chain uses TRBV6-5 and TRBJ1-3; D gene ambiguous. CDR3 length: 13 amino acids. V was clipped by 6 bases and J by 4 bases, with 10 bases between them. The germline CDR1 and CDR2 sequences are MNHEY and SVGAGI. The DNA of the CDR3 is TGTGCCAGCAGCACCAAGGTCGGAAACACCATATATTTT. This codes for CASSTKVGNTIYF.

This CDR3 reads CASSSGTSGYEQYF. As DNA, the CDR3 is TGTGCCAGCAGCTCCGGGACTAGCGGCTACGAGCAGTACTTC. J is TRBJ2-7 and V is TRBV7-6; the match to TRBD2 covers 11 bases. This CDR3 comprises 14 residues. V lost 4 bases and J lost 3; bases outside the gene matches: 2. CDR1 and CDR2 (germline): SGHVS, FNYEAQ.

The rearrangement uses TRBV11-3 and TRBJ2-7; no firm D call. This CDR3 has 15 amino acids. V was trimmed by 5 bases and J by 2 bases, leaving 16 bases between them. Per germline, CDR1 SGHNT and CDR2 YENEEA. The CDR3 region has the DNA TGTGCCAGCAGCCAAGGATCAGGCCTTACCTACGAGCAGTACTTC. Its translation is CASSQGSGLTYEQYF.

The J gene is TRBJ1-6, the V gene TRBV25-1; D not resolved. V was cut by 3 bases and J by 4 bases, with 4 bases left in between. Germline lookup yields CDR1 MGHDK and CDR2 SYGVNS. The CDR3 has 13 residues. The CDR3 coding sequence is TGTGCCAGCAGTGACAGATATAATTCACCCCTCCACTTT. Protein product: CASSDRYNSPLHF.